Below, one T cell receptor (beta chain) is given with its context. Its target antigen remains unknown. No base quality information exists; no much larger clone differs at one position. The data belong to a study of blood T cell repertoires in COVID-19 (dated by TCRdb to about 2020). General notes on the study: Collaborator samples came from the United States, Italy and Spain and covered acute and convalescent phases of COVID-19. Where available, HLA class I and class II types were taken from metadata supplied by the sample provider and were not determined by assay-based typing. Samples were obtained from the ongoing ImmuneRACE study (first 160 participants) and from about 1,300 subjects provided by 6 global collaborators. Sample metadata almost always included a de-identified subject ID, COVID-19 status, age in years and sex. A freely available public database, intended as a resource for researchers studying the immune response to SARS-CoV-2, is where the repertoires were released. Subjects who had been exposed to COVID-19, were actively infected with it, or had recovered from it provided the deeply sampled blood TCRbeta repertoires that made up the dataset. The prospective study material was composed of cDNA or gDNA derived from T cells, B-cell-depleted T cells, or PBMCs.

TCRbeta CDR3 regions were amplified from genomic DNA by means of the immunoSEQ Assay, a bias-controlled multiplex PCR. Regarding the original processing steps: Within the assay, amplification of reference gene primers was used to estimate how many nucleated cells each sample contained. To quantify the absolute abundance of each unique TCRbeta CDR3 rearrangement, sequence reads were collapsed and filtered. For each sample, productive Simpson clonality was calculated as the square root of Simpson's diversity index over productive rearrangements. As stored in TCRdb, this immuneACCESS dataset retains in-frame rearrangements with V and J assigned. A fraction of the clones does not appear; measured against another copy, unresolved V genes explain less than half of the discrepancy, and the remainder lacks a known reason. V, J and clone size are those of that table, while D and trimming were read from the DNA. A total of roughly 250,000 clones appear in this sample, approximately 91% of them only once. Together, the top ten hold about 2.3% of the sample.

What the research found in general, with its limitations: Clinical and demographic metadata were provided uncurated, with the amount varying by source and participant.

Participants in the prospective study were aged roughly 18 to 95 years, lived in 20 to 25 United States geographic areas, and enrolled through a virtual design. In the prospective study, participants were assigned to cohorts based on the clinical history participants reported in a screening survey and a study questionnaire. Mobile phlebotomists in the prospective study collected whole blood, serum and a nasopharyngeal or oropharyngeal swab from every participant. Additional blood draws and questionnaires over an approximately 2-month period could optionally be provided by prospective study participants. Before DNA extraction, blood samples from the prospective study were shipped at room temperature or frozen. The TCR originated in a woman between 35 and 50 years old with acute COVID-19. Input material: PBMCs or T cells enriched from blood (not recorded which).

The sequenced DNA: TGCAGCGTTGAAGACGTACCGGTAAAAGATACGCAGTATTTT. It is translated as CSVEDVPVKDTQYF. The V and J genes are TRBV29-1 and TRBJ2-3, with an unclear D gene assignment. V sheds 0 bases and J sheds 5 bases, leaving 12 bases between their ends. The CDR3, cysteine through phenylalanine, is 14 amino acids long. Kept here is only the CDR3 DNA, which spans 42 bases and is read in frame from base 1. CDR1 SQVTM and CDR2 ANQGSEA are derived from the germline V gene.